The clone carrying this T cell receptor beta chain appeared a few times. The antigen remains undetermined. CDR1 is SGHRS and CDR2 is YFSETQ in the germline V gene. The ends were cut back, 0 bases at V and 0 bases at J, with 7 bases in the middle. The CDR3 is 14 residues long. The time point: newly diagnosed GD, antithyroid drugs for less than 3 months. PBMCs provided the RNA from which the TCR library was made. Combining iRepertoire HTBI primers with Arm-PCR of CDR3 regions, the authors built TCR beta libraries. TCRdb re-analysed the multiplex PCR reads in MiXCR, keeping a single row per CDR3 protein. This sample has roughly 610,000 distinct CDR3 sequences, with 15% to 20% found just once. The entry originates in a study of regulatory T cells in long-lasting Graves disease. Study in general: Graves' patients, newly diagnosed, had taken antithyroid drugs under 3 months. Study-level points and caveats: Persistent disease samples used TRBV28, TRBJ1-2 and TRBJ2-5 preferentially.

These data were likewise used in another study, on T cells in Graves' hyperthyroidism and ophthalmopathy. That work states: Investigators excluded patients with uncontrolled infection, other autoimmune disease, pregnancy or lactation. HTBI primers were the set used in a first-round RT-PCR of the TCR CDR3.

V and J are TRBV5-1 and TRBJ2-7; D is ambiguous. The sequences come from peripheral blood mononuclear cells (PBMCs), collected at new diagnosis, from a patient treated with antithyroid drugs. The source is a woman aged 30 to 39 with Graves disease. CDR3 sequence: CASSLEPHSYEQYF. The DNA for the CDR3 is TGCGCCAGCAGCTTGGAACCCCACTCCTACGAGCAGTACTTC.